The rows below give T cell receptor beta chains drawn from one sample of a study of blood T cell repertoires in COVID-19. The repertoire was sequenced with immunoSEQ multiplex PCR; TCRdb's copy has only in-frame clones and lacks some. The sample lists about 140,000 clones, around 83% occurring once. Sample: peripheral blood. Receptors were obtained from a woman aged 55-69 years with acute or convalescent COVID-19. The CDR3 runs from the conserved cysteine through the conserved F or W. Each record gives: V gene, J gene, CDR3 length, clone size, D gene, CDR3 DNA, CDR3 protein. The D gene is left open where the match is weak. For some rows the clone size is stated as once, few or many, or as a class when expanded; others skip it.

TRBV5-3	TRBJ2-7	11	.	.	TGTGCCAGAAGCTTGGCCATTCCGGAGTACTTC	CARSLAIPEYF
TRBV9	TRBJ2-3	19	.	TRBD2	TGTGCCAGCAGCGTAGCTCGAACTAGCGGGGGGGCCGGGACAGATACGCAGTATTTT	CASSVARTSGGAGTDTQYF
TRBV6-5	TRBJ2-5	11	.	.	TGTGCCAGCAGTTATCGCGGGACCCAGTACTTC	CASSYRGTQYF
TRBV4-1	TRBJ2-1	16	.	.	TGCGCCAGCAGCCTCACGGGCAGGGCCTCCTACAATGAGCAGTTCTTC	CASSLTGRASYNEQFF
TRBV3-1/TRBV3-2	TRBJ1-5	15	.	.	TGTGCCAGCACCCAGGGGTGGGGCAGCAATCAGCCCCAGCATTTT	CASTQGWGSNQPQHF
TRBV5-1	TRBJ1-2	13	.	.	TGCGCCAGCAGCTTAGCTACTAACTATGGCTACACCTTC	CASSLATNYGYTF
TRBV20-1	TRBJ1-6	15	.	.	TGCAGTGCTAGTGACCGGACAGTAGCTAATTCACCCCTCCACTTT	CSASDRTVANSPLHF
TRBV18	TRBJ2-5	18	.	TRBD1	TGTGCCAGCTCACCATTAATCCTTTGGACAGGGGGCCAAGAGACCCAGTACTTC	CASSPLILWTGGQETQYF
TRBV14	TRBJ1-1	14	once	.	TGTGCCAGCAGCCAAGAAGCGGGGAACACTGAAGCTTTCTTT	CASSQEAGNTEAFF
TRBV5-5	TRBJ2-1	17	.	TRBD2	TGTGCCAGCAGCGGGCCCCCTCAAGCGGGGGGGAGCAATGAGCAGTTCTTC	CASSGPPQAGGSNEQFF
TRBV6-2/TRBV6-3	TRBJ2-5	13	.	.	TGTGCCAGCAGTTCAGGGAGGAGAGAGACCCAGTACTTC	CASSSGRRETQYF
TRBV18	TRBJ1-1	13	.	.	TGTGCCAGCTCACCGACAGAAAACACTGAAGCTTTCTTT	CASSPTENTEAFF
TRBV6-6	TRBJ1-5	14	.	TRBD1	TGTGCCAGCAGCCCCGGTTACAGGGGCCAGCCCCAGCATTTT	CASSPGYRGQPQHF
TRBV10-3	TRBJ1-2	13	.	.	TGTGCCATCGGGGCCAAACCTAACTATGGCTACACCTTC	CAIGAKPNYGYTF
TRBV19	TRBJ2-1	16	.	TRBD2	TGTGCCAGTACGGGTAGCGGGGCGAGCTCCTACAATGAGCAGTTCTTC	CASTGSGASSYNEQFF
TRBV19	TRBJ2-5	14	.	.	TGTGCCAGTAGTATTCGACAGAGACAAGAGACCCAGTACTTC	CASSIRQRQETQYF
TRBV19	TRBJ1-6	15	few	.	TGTGCCAGTAGTATAGGCAGAGGCAGGGCTTCACCCCTCCACTTT	CASSIGRGRASPLHF